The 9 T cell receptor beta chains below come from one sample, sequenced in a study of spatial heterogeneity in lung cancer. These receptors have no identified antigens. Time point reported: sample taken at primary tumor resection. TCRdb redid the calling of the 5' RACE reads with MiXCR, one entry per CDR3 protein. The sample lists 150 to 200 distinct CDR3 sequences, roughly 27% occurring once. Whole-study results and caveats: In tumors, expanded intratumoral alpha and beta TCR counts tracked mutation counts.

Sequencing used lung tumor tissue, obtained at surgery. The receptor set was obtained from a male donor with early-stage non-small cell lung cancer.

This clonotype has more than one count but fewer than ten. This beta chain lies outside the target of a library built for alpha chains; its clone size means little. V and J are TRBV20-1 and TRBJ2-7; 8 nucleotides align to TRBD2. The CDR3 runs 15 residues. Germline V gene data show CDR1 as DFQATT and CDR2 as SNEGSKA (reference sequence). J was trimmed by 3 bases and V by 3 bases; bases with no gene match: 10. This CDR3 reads CSASPGRVGHYEQYF. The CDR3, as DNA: TGCAGTGCTAGCCCCGGGAGGGTGGGACACTACGAGCAGTACTTC.

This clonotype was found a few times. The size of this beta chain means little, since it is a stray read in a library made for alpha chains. The CDR3 DNA sequence: TGCGCCAGCAGCTCCGTTACTAGCACAGATACGCAGTATTTT. Its protein product is CASSSVTSTDTQYF. The chain combines TRBV5-1 with TRBJ2-3; D is uncertain. Germline lookup yields CDR1 SGHRS and CDR2 YFSETQ. This CDR3 is 14 amino acids long. The V end lost 3 bases, the J end lost 0 bases, and 8 bases lay between the germline ends.

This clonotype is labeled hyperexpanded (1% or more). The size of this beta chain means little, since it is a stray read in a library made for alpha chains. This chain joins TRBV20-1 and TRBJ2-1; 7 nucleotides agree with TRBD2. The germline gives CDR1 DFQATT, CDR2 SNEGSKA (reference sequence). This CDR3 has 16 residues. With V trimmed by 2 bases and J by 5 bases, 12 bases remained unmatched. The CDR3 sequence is CSARSLGGRLHNEQFF. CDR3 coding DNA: TGCAGTGCTAGATCCCTGGGGGGGAGGTTACACAATGAGCAGTTCTTC.

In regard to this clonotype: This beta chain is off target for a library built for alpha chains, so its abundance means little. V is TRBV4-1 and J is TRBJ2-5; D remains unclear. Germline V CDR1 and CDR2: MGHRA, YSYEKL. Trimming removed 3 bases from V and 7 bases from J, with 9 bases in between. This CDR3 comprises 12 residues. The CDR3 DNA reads TGCGCCAGCAGCCACGCCAGAGGGACCCAGTACTTC. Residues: CASSHARGTQYF.

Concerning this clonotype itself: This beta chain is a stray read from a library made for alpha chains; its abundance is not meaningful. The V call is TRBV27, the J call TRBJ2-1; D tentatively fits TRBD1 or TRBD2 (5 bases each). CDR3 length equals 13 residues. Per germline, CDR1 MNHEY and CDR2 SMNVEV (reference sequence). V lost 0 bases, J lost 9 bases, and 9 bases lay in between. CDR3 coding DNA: TGTGCCAGCAGTTTATCCGGGGCTGGTGAGCAGTTCTTC. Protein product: CASSLSGAGEQFF.

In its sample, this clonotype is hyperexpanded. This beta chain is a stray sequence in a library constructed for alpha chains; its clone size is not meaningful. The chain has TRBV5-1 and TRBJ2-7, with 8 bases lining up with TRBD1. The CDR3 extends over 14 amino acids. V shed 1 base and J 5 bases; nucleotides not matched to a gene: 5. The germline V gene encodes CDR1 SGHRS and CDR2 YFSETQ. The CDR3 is CASSLRAGGHEQYF. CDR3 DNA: TGCGCCAGCAGCTTGCGGGCAGGGGGCCACGAGCAGTACTTC.

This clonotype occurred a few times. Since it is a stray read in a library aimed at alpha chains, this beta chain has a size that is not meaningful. Written as DNA, the CDR3 is TGTGCCAGCAGCTCACCCTTCTTAGGAGAGACCCAGTACTTC. As protein: CASSSPFLGETQYF. V usage is TRBV9 and J usage is TRBJ2-5, with D uncertain. The germline V gene has CDR1 SGDLS and CDR2 YYNGEE. CDR3 size: 14 residues. Trimming took 4 bases from V and 4 from J, leaving 14 bases between them.

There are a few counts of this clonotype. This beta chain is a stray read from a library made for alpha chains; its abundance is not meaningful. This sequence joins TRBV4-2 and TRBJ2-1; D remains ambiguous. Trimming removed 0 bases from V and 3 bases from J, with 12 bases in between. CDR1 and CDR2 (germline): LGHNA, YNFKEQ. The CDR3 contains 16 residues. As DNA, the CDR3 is TGTGCCAGCAGCCAAGATGTCTCGGAGATCTACAATGAGCAGTTCTTC. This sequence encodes CASSQDVSEIYNEQFF.

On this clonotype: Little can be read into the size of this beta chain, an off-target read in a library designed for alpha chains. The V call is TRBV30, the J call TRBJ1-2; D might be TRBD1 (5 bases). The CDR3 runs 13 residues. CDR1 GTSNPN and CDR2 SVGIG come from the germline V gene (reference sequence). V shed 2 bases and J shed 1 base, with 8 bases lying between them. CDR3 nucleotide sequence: TGTGCCTGGAGTCGGGGGGATAACTATGGCTACACCTTC. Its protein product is CAWSRGDNYGYTF.